What follows describes a single T cell receptor beta chain. The antigen remains undetermined. Clones were read by immunoSEQ multiplex PCR, and TCRdb kept only the in-frame ones, dropping some. The sample carries a few million clones, 80% to 95% recorded once. These data belong to a study of shared clonotypes between healthy human individuals. About the study: The study enrolled a couple of women and a few men aged 18 to 49. Used for every donor were three CD4 naive, three CD4 memory, two CD8 naive and one CD8 memory plate. General study findings and limits: Although depth was large, rarefaction showed that sequencing of the sorted subsets was incomplete.

This CDR3 comprises 14 residues. The V gene lost 2 bases and the J gene lost 2 bases, with 11 bases spanning the gap. The germline V gene encodes CDR1 SQVTM and CDR2 ANQGSEA. The TCR comes from a young man in good health. Some clones in this sample may be carry-over from other donors' samples. The rearrangement joins TRBV29-1 to TRBJ2-3, with D possibly TRBD1 on 6 matching bases. The sample taken for sequencing was naive CD4+ T cells from PBMCs. The subset: CD45RA+ positively selected. The CDR3 DNA reads as TGCAGCGTTGAAAGCCAGGGGTCCACAGATACGCAGTATTTT. Its translation is CSVESQGSTDTQYF.